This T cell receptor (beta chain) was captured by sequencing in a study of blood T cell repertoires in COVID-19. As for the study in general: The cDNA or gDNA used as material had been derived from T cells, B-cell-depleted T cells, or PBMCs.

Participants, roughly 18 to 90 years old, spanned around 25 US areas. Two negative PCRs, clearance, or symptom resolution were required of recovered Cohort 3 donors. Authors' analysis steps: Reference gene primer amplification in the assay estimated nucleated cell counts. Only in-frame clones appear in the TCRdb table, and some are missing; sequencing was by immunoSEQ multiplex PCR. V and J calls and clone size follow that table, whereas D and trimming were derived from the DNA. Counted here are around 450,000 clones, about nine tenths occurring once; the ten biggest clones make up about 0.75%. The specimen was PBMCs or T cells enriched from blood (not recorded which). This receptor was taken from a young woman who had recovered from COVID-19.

In DNA, the CDR3 is TGTGCCAGCAGCTTAGATGATAGGCAGGGGGTACGTGGCTACACCTTC. Its protein is CASSLDDRQGVRGYTF. The gene calls are TRBV7-8 and TRBJ1-2; TRBD1 matches at 7 bases. CDR1 and CDR2 (germline): SGHVS, FQNEAQ. The V gene end was trimmed by 1 base and the J gene end by 7 bases; junction bases not matched to a gene: 12. The CDR3 is made up of 16 amino acids.